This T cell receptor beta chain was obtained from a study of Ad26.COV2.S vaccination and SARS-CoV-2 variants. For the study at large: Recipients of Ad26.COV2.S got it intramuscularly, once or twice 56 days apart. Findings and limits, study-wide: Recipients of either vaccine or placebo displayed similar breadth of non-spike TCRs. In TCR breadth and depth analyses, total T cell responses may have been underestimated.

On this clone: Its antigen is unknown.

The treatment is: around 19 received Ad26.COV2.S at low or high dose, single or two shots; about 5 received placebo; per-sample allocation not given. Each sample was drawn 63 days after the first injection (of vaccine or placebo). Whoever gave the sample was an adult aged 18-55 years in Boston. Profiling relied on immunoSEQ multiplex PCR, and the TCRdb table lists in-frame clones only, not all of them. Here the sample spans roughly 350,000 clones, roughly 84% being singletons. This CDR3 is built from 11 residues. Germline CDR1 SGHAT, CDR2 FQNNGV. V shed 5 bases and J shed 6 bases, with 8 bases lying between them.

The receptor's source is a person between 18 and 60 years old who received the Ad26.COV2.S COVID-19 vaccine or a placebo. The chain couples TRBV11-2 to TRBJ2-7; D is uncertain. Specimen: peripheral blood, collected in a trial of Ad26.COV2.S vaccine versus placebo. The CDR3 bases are TGTGCCAGCAGCACTCAGAGCGAGCAGTACTTC. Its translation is CASSTQSEQYF.